This TCR beta chain was obtained from a study of blood T cell repertoires in COVID-19 (TCRdb year 2020). Regarding the study in general: The collaborator samples originated in the United States, Italy and Spain and spanned the acute and convalescent phases of COVID-19. The prospective study material was composed of cDNA or gDNA derived from T cells, B-cell-depleted T cells, or PBMCs. The dataset comprised deeply sampled blood TCRbeta repertoires from subjects exposed to, actively infected with, or recovered from COVID-19. A freely available public database, intended as a resource for researchers studying the immune response to SARS-CoV-2, is where the repertoires were released. The samples were drawn from the first 160 participants of the ongoing ImmuneRACE study and from 1,254 subjects provided by 6 global collaborators. Nearly every sample came with metadata listing a de-identified subject ID, COVID-19 status, age in years and sex. Where available, HLA class I and class II types were taken from metadata supplied by the sample provider and were not determined by assay-based typing.

Here is what the overall study found, with its caveats: Clinical and demographic metadata were provided uncurated, with the amount varying by source and participant.

As to this clone: Its antigen is still unknown. Base qualities are not at hand, and no much larger clone is one base apart.

Each collaborating institution followed its own protocols to collect whole blood in K2EDTA tubes. For TCRbeta analysis, collaborators shipped samples as frozen whole blood, isolated PBMCs, or DNA extracted from either of those sample types. The immunoSEQ Assay, a bias-controlled multiplex PCR, was used to amplify TCRbeta CDR3 regions from genomic DNA. In the source study's methods: Nucleated cell counts per sample were estimated from amplification of reference gene primers within the assay. Sequence reads were collapsed and filtered to measure the absolute abundance of every unique TCRbeta CDR3 rearrangement. For each sample, productive Simpson clonality was calculated by taking the square root of Simpson's diversity index across productive rearrangements. TCRdb took this table from immuneACCESS and kept in-frame rearrangements with V and J called. Such tables lack part of the clones; where checked against another copy, unresolved V genes explain under half of the gap, and the rest is unexplained. V and J calls plus clone size are reproduced from that table; the DNA served to infer D and trimming. This sample has hundreds of thousands of clones in its table, and 85% of those were observed once. The ten largest clonotypes hold approximately 3.8% of the sample.

V was cut back by 1 base and J by 9 bases, leaving a gap of 19 bases between them. Per the germline V gene, MNHEY is the CDR1 and SVGAGI is the CDR2. The CDR3, cysteine through phenylalanine, is 16 amino acids long. Kept here is only the CDR3 DNA, which spans 48 bases and is read in frame from base 1. This TCR derives from a woman in her forties or fifties with active or convalescent COVID-19. Sequencing used peripheral blood. Rearrangement joined TRBV6-5 to TRBJ2-1, with a weak D call of TRBD2 (7 bases match). This receptor carries the CDR3 CASSYWGGPGAGEQFF. The base sequence is TGTGCCAGCAGTTACTGGGGGGGCCCGGGAGCGGGTGAGCAGTTCTTC.